This TCR beta chain was profiled in a study of T cell repertoires in cytomegalovirus infection. Across the study: The public TCR beta signatures pointed to both CMV infection and matching HLA type.

On this clonotype: Antigen specificity is unknown.

TCRdb recomputed calls from the reads with MiXCR, one row per CDR3 protein. The sample lists around 490,000 distinct CDR3 sequences; around 27% were seen once. CDR1 and CDR2 (germline): SGHTA, FQGNSA. The J segment lost 0 bases and the V segment lost 4 bases, leaving 6 bases of the junction unmatched. There are 16 residues in the CDR3. General study results and limits: In two of eight donors, the top clonotype was HLA-C-restricted CMV-specific. Carriers of CMV and the relevant HLA type were discriminated by public TCR beta frequency.

This clonotype was sampled from a human donor in good health (CMV status not recorded). Some clones in this sample may be carry-over from other donors' samples. This sequence joins TRBV7-2 and TRBJ1-1; the match to TRBD1 covers 9 bases. Sequenced input: PBMCs. This chain's CDR3 is CASSSSGQGLNTEAFF. CDR3 sequence (DNA): TGTGCCAGCAGCTCCTCGGGACAGGGTTTGAACACTGAAGCTTTCTTT.